This T cell receptor (beta chain) was identified in a study of blood T cell repertoires in COVID-19. Study context: The origin of the acute and convalescent COVID-19 samples was the United States, Italy and Spain.

Methods used by the authors: For nucleated cells, counts were estimated from reference gene primer amplification. Assay used: immunoSEQ multiplex PCR; TCRdb lists only in-frame clones, some missing. V, J and clone size derive from that table, while D and trimming were established from the DNA sequence. The sample holds more than 80,000 clones; about 92% are singletons and the top ten take approximately 7%. The Seattle patients joined while their infection was active and were tracked longitudinally afterward. Losses at the gene ends were 7 bases for V and 5 bases for J; bases not matched to a gene: 8. The germline gives CDR1 MNHEY, CDR2 SVGAGI. The CDR3 is 15 residues long.

The chain employs TRBV6-5 and TRBJ2-1, with 10 bases fitting TRBD2. Sequenced input: peripheral blood. The clonotype originates from a man younger than 30 with COVID-19, enrolled during active disease. CDR3 protein: CASKTLAGPNNEQFF. Here the CDR3 DNA reads TGTGCCAGCAAGACACTAGCGGGACCTAACAATGAGCAGTTCTTC.